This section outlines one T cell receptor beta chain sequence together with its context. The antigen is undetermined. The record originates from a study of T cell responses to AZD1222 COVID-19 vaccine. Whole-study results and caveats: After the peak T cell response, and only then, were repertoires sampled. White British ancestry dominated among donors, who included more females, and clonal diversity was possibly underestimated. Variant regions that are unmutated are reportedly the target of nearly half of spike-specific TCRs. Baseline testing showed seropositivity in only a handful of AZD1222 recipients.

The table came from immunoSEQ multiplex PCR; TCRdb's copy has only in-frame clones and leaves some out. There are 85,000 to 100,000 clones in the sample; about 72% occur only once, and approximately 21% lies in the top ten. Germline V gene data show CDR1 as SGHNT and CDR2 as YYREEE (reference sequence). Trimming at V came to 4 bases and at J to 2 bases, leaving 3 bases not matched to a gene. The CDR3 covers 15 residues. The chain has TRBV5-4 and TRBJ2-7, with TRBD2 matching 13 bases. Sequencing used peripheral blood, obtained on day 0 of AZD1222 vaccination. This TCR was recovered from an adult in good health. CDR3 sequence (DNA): TGTGCCAGCAGCGTAGGGACTAGCGGGACCTACGAGCAGTACTTC. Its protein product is CASSVGTSGTYEQYF.